Below, 30 T cell receptor beta chains from the same sample are listed, as sequenced in a study of blood T cell repertoires in COVID-19. The assay was immunoSEQ multiplex PCR, and TCRdb's table has in-frame clones only and misses some. The data contain roughly 67,000 clones, about 83% of them singletons. Sequenced: peripheral blood. These receptors came from a human donor in a cohort sampled during active COVID-19.

The rearrangement joins TRBV7-9 to TRBJ2-3; D not resolved. V was trimmed by 5 bases and J by 1 base, leaving 10 bases between them. This CDR3 contains 14 residues. Germline CDR1 reads SEHNR; CDR2 reads FQNEAQ (reference sequence). The CDR3 loop reads CASSPRYRTDTQYF. In nucleotides, the CDR3 is TGTGCCAGCAGCCCACGCTACCGCACAGATACGCAGTATTTT.

The chain is built from TRBV3-1 (or the pseudogene TRBV3-2) and TRBJ2-7; TRBD1 is a possible D gene (6 bases). Trimming stripped 5 bases from V and 5 bases from J, with 19 bases between. The CDR3 totals 15 residues. Germline V gene data show CDR1 as LGHDT and CDR2 as YNNKEL (reference sequence). In DNA form, the CDR3 reads TGTGCCAGCAGCTTCACACAGGGTCGCCGCGACGAGCAGTACTTC. Translated: CASSFTQGRRDEQYF.

V is TRBV19 and J is TRBJ1-6, with 9 bases identical to TRBD1. Germline V gene data show CDR1 as LNHDA and CDR2 as SQIVND (reference sequence). The CDR3 covers 17 residues. Losses at the gene ends were 3 bases for V and 10 bases for J; bases not matched to a gene: 13. The CDR3 region is CASSMRTGALNGSPLHF. The DNA of the CDR3 is TGTGCCAGTAGTATGCGGACAGGGGCCTTGAATGGGTCACCCCTCCACTTT.

This clone occurred once. The V call is TRBV6-6, the J call TRBJ1-5; the match to TRBD1 covers 9 bases. The length of the CDR3 is 15 residues. Germline assignment: CDR1 MNHNY and CDR2 SVGAGI (reference sequence). Unmatched junction bases numbered 6, after V lost 5 bases and J lost 4 bases. CDR3 coding DNA: TGTGCCAGCAGTCCGGGGACAGGGACGAATCAGCCCCAGCATTTT. It yields the protein CASSPGTGTNQPQHF.

The CDR3: CASSFGYGYTF. CDR3 in DNA: TGTGCCAGCAGTTTCGGCTATGGCTACACCTTC. This chain uses TRBV28 with TRBJ1-2; D ambiguous. CDR3 length: 11 residues. The germline V gene has CDR1 MDHEN and CDR2 SYDVKM. Trimming took 3 bases from V and 4 from J, leaving 3 bases between them.

This chain uses TRBV9 with TRBJ2-7; D possibly corresponds to TRBD2 (6 bases). The CDR3 covers 15 residues. V lost 0 bases, J lost 6 bases, and 16 bases lay in between. CDR1 and CDR2 from the germline V gene are SGDLS and YYNGEE. The CDR3 protein is CASSVATGGVGEQYF. In nucleotides, the CDR3 is TGTGCCAGCAGCGTAGCTACTGGCGGGGTGGGCGAGCAGTACTTC.

The chain carries TRBV28 and TRBJ1-4; the match to TRBD1 covers 7 bases. The length of the CDR3 is 14 residues. The V gene's germline CDR1 is MDHEN and CDR2 SYDVKM. Losses at the gene ends were 4 bases for V and 6 bases for J; bases not matched to a gene: 5. The CDR3 bases are TGTGCCAGCAGTTCAGGGGGGCTGGATGAAAAACTGTTTTTT. It specifies CASSSGGLDEKLFF.

The chain has TRBV6-2 or TRBV6-3 and TRBJ2-2, with D possibly TRBD2 on 5 matching bases. Between the trimmed V and J ends, which lost 0 bases and 16 bases, there was a span of 15 bases. CDR1 is MNHEY and CDR2 is SVGEGT in the germline V gene. This CDR3 region has 13 residues. The CDR3 DNA reads TGTGCCAGCAGTTACTCACGGGATTTCAATCCGTTTTTT. It translates to CASSYSRDFNPFF.

J is TRBJ1-2 and V is TRBV28; D uncertain. Germline lookup yields CDR1 MDHEN and CDR2 SYDVKM. There are 14 residues in the CDR3. V lost 4 bases to trimming and J lost 0 bases, with 9 bases between them. The CDR3 DNA reads as TGTGCCAGCAGTTCCCTCGGGGCTAACTATGGCTACACCTTC. Translation gives CASSSLGANYGYTF.

The chain recombines TRBV5-1 with TRBJ2-1; 10 nucleotides agree with TRBD1. Unmatched junction bases numbered 6, after V lost 5 bases and J lost 4 bases. The CDR3 covers 15 residues. Germline values: CDR1 SGHRS, CDR2 YFSETQ. The CDR3 bases are TGCGCCAGCAGGTATGGACAGGGGGAATACAATGAGCAGTTCTTC. Its protein product is CASRYGQGEYNEQFF.

This chain uses TRBV10-2 with TRBJ1-3; 7 bases are shared with TRBD1. The J segment lost 0 bases and the V segment lost 0 bases, leaving 8 bases of the junction unmatched. Per the germline V gene, CDR1 is WSHSY and CDR2 is SAAADI. The CDR3 totals 18 residues. The CDR3: CASSESGQMRSSGNTIYF. The CDR3 nucleotides are TGCGCCAGCAGTGAGTCGGGACAGATGAGGAGCTCTGGAAACACCATATATTTT.

The genes are TRBV6-5 and TRBJ2-3; D is undetermined. This CDR3 region has 13 residues. V lost 0 bases and J lost 8, with 9 bases in between. The V gene's germline CDR1 is MNHEY and CDR2 SVGAGI. Here the CDR3 DNA reads TGTGCCAGCAGTTACTCGGGCTATAGTACGCAGTATTTT. Residues: CASSYSGYSTQYF.

V gene TRBV3-1 (or the pseudogene TRBV3-2) combines with J gene TRBJ1-6; 8 bases are a match to TRBD1. V lost 1 base, J lost 9 bases, and 11 bases stayed unmatched. This CDR3 has 17 amino acids. Germline CDR1 reads LGHDT; CDR2 reads YNNKEL (reference sequence). The CDR3 is CASSQVPQGANSSPLHF. CDR3 bases: TGTGCCAGCAGCCAAGTTCCGCAGGGGGCGAATTCTTCACCCCTCCACTTT.

This clone was picked up many times. This chain uses TRBV5-6 with TRBJ1-4, with D possibly TRBD1 on 6 matching bases. This CDR3 has 15 residues. V lost 4 bases and J 8 bases, leaving 18 bases between the germline ends. CDR1 is SGHDT and CDR2 is YYEEEE in the germline V gene. The CDR3 reads CASSVGARPGEKLFF. CDR3 DNA sequence: TGTGCCAGCAGCGTGGGGGCGCGGCCGGGGGAAAAACTGTTTTTT.

The chain couples TRBV30 to TRBJ2-4; tentatively, D is TRBD2 (5 bases). The germline V gene has CDR1 GTSNPN and CDR2 SVGIG (reference sequence). CDR3 size: 14 residues. V was shortened by 1 base and J by 5 bases, with 12 bases between the two germline ends. In nucleotides, the CDR3 is TGTGCCTGGAGTGCGACAAGGACTCAAAACATTCAGTACTTC. This encodes CAWSATRTQNIQYF. Drawing the rest from reference TRBV30 and TRBJ2-4, the complete variable domain is SQTIHQWPATLVQPVGSPLSLECTVEGTSNPNLYWYRQAAGRGLQLLFYSVGIGQISSEVPQNLSASRPQDRQFILSSKKLLLSDSGFYLCAWSATRTQNIQYFGAGTRLSVL.

V and J are TRBV7-8 and TRBJ1-2; D ambiguous. CDR3 length: 14 residues. Germline loops: CDR1 SGHVS, CDR2 FQNEAQ. The V and J ends lost 1 base and 7 bases respectively, with 13 bases between them. Here the CDR3 reads CASSLEQVEAGYTF. The CDR3 bases are TGTGCCAGCAGCTTAGAGCAGGTGGAGGCTGGCTACACCTTC.

The gene calls are TRBV28 and TRBJ1-5, with D unresolved. Germline CDR1 and CDR2: MDHEN and SYDVKM. Trimming left V 7 bases short and J 8 bases short, with 15 bases between. The CDR3 covers 13 residues. CDR3 DNA: TGTGCCAGCACCGGGTATCACGGAGAGCCCCAGCATTTT. It encodes CASTGYHGEPQHF.

The chain carries TRBV12-3 or TRBV12-4 and TRBJ1-2, with 8 bases identical to TRBD1. This CDR3 contains 12 residues. J lost 7 bases, V lost 8 bases, and 6 bases had no gene match. Written as DNA, the CDR3 is TGTGCCAGCGCGGACAGGGCTGCTGGCTACACCTTC. It yields the protein CASADRAAGYTF.

The chain carries TRBV28 and TRBJ2-1; 13 bases are a match to TRBD2. CDR1 is MDHEN, CDR2 SYDVKM, per germline. The CDR3 consists of 14 residues. The junction had 6 bases not matched to a gene; V was cut back by 7 bases and J by 9 bases. The CDR3 region is CASMPGLAGTEQFF. In DNA, the CDR3 is TGTGCCAGCATGCCGGGACTAGCGGGAACTGAGCAGTTCTTC.

A few counts support this clone. V usage is TRBV3-1 (or the pseudogene TRBV3-2) and J usage is TRBJ1-2, with D possibly being TRBD1 (5 bases). V lost 4 bases and J 2 bases, leaving 14 bases between the germline ends. Germline CDR1 and CDR2: LGHDT and YNNKEL (reference sequence). This CDR3 contains 15 residues. The CDR3: CASSPMWGDNYGYTF. The CDR3, as DNA: TGTGCCAGCAGCCCGATGTGGGGGGACAACTATGGCTACACCTTC.

A few counts support this clone. The rearrangement joins TRBV7-2 to TRBJ1-5; weak D call: TRBD1 (5 bases). This CDR3 is 14 amino acids long. Trimming left V 2 bases short and J 1 base short, with 6 bases between. Per the germline V gene, CDR1 is SGHTA and CDR2 is FQGNSA. CDR3 nucleotide sequence: TGTGCCAGCAGCTTACAGGGAAGCAATCAGCCCCAGCATTTT. Translated, it gives CASSLQGSNQPQHF.

The rearrangement joins TRBV18 to TRBJ1-6; weak D call: TRBD1 (6 bases). Germline V gene data show CDR1 as KGHSH and CDR2 as LQKENI. There are 13 residues in the CDR3. The V gene lost 6 bases and the J gene lost 10 bases, with 13 bases spanning the gap. The CDR3 DNA sequence: TGTGCCAGCTCGACCGACAGGTACTCACCCCTCCACTTT. This translates into CASSTDRYSPLHF.

The chain recombines TRBV5-1 with TRBJ2-5, with D tentatively TRBD2 (6 bases). The CDR3 is 13 amino acids. CDR1 and CDR2 (germline): SGHRS, YFSETQ. V gave up 0 bases and J gave up 5 bases, with 8 bases separating them. Written as DNA, the CDR3 is TGCGCCAGCAGCTTGGAGGGGAGGGAGACCCAGTACTTC. Amino acid sequence: CASSLEGRETQYF.

The V and J genes are TRBV5-1 and TRBJ2-3; 8 bases match TRBD2. The V and J ends lost 0 bases and 2 bases, in that order; junction bases with no gene match: 5. The CDR3 is 16 amino acids. Looked up from germline, CDR1 is SGHRS and CDR2 is YFSETQ. CDR3 in amino acids: CASSLAGAGDTDTQYF. The CDR3 region has the DNA TGCGCCAGCAGCTTGGCGGGAGCGGGAGACACAGATACGCAGTATTTT.

The chain is built from TRBV4-1 and TRBJ2-1; 12 bases line up with TRBD2. V lost 0 bases to trimming and J lost 7 bases; unmatched junction nucleotides: 7. The V gene's germline CDR1 is MGHRA and CDR2 YSYEKL. The CDR3 runs 17 residues. The CDR3 DNA sequence: TGCGCCAGCAGCCAAGACCCTAGCGGGGGGGCCTGGAATGAGCAGTTCTTC. Encoded protein: CASSQDPSGGAWNEQFF.

The V and J genes are TRBV7-2 and TRBJ2-7, with TRBD1 matching over 8 bases. The CDR3 has 15 residues. Germline loops: CDR1 SGHTA, CDR2 FQGNSA. The V segment lost 6 bases and the J segment 2 bases; nucleotides outside the gene matches: 9. Here the CDR3 reads CASSLAGTGTYEQYF. In nucleotides, the CDR3 is TGTGCCAGCAGTCTGGCCGGGACAGGAACCTACGAGCAGTACTTC.

DNA of the CDR3: TGTGCCACCAGGGACACCGATAATTCACCCCTCCACTTT. Its translation is CATRDTDNSPLHF. J is TRBJ1-6 and V is TRBV10-3; possibly TRBD1 for D (6 bases). The CDR3 covers 13 residues. Germline V gene data show CDR1 as ENHRY and CDR2 as SYGVKD. V lost 10 bases and J 5 bases, leaving 12 bases between the germline ends.

The chain employs TRBV20-1 and TRBJ2-5, with TRBD2 identical over 8 bases. The V segment lost 6 bases and the J segment 0 bases; nucleotides outside the gene matches: 3. This CDR3 region has 13 residues. Germline V lookup: CDR1 DFQATT, CDR2 SNEGSKA (reference sequence). The CDR3 sequence: CSASSGNQETQYF. The CDR3 DNA follows: TGCAGTGCCAGTAGCGGGAACCAAGAGACCCAGTACTTC.

This clone was seen a single time. The chain combines TRBV30 with TRBJ1-3, with D perhaps TRBD1 (6 bases). This CDR3 has 13 residues. The germline V gene has CDR1 GTSNPN and CDR2 SVGIG (reference sequence). Trimming cost V 0 bases and J 4 bases, with 7 bases left between them. CDR3 sequence reads: CAWSVDRGNTIYF. CDR3 sequence (DNA): TGTGCCTGGAGTGTTGACAGGGGAAACACCATATATTTT.

V is TRBV29-1 and J is TRBJ2-5; D perhaps matches TRBD2 (6 bases). Germline assignment: CDR1 SQVTM and CDR2 ANQGSEA. This CDR3 has 13 amino acids. V was shortened by 5 bases and J by 2 bases, with 12 bases between the two germline ends. CDR3 sequence reads: CSVRGGDQETQYF. The CDR3 DNA sequence: TGCAGCGTTCGTGGCGGGGATCAAGAGACCCAGTACTTC.